This is a list of T cell receptor beta chains from one sample in a study of early T cells in non-severe SARS-CoV-2 infection. TCRdb independently ran MiXCR on the 5' RACE reads; one entry per CDR3 protein. The sample yields nearly 70,000 distinct CDR3 sequences, 4.6% seen once. The specimen was whole blood, collected at baseline. The receptor set was obtained from an adult who was a healthcare worker with PCR-confirmed SARS-CoV-2 infection or an uninfected control (not recorded which). The donor label of this sample is uncertain. The CDR3 runs from the conserved cysteine through the conserved F or W. Each record gives: clone size, V gene, J gene, D gene, CDR3 protein, CDR3 DNA. A D gene is named only where the DNA matches it firmly. Only part of the rows carry a size: once, few, many, or a class if the clone is expanded.

abundance: few
v_gene: TRBV4-3
j_gene: TRBJ2-5
d_gene: TRBD1
CDR3aa: CASSQGGQQETQYF
CDR3nt: TGCGCCAGCAGCCAAGGGGGACAGCAAGAGACCCAGTACTTC

abundance: many
v_gene: TRBV5-1
j_gene: TRBJ1-1
d_gene: TRBD1
CDR3aa: CASSLGQGARTAEAFF
CDR3nt: TGCGCCAGCAGCTTGGGGCAGGGGGCACGAACCGCCGAAGCTTTCTTT

abundance: many
v_gene: TRBV5-1
j_gene: TRBJ2-1
d_gene: .
CDR3aa: CASSLGQHNEQFF
CDR3nt: TGCGCCAGCAGCTTGGGACAGCACAATGAGCAGTTCTTC

abundance: many
v_gene: TRBV12-2
j_gene: TRBJ1-6
d_gene: .
CDR3aa: CASRPHLRGQNSPLHF
CDR3nt: TGTGCAAGTCGCCCGCATTTGCGGGGACAGAATTCACCCCTCCACTTT

abundance: many
v_gene: TRBV27
j_gene: TRBJ1-1
d_gene: TRBD1
CDR3aa: CASSPQGGGNTEAFF
CDR3nt: TGTGCCAGCAGTCCACAGGGGGGAGGAAACACTGAAGCTTTCTTT

abundance: few
v_gene: TRBV20-1
j_gene: TRBJ2-7
d_gene: TRBD1
CDR3aa: CSARGDSASYEQYF
CDR3nt: TGCAGTGCTAGGGGGGACAGCGCATCCTACGAGCAGTACTTC

abundance: few
v_gene: TRBV4-2
j_gene: TRBJ2-2
d_gene: .
CDR3aa: CASSQSRDTGELFF
CDR3nt: TGTGCCAGCAGCCAGTCCAGGGACACCGGGGAGCTGTTTTTT

abundance: many
v_gene: TRBV12-5
j_gene: TRBJ2-3
d_gene: TRBD1
CDR3aa: CASGWGQLGFATDTQYF
CDR3nt: TGTGCTAGTGGTTGGGGACAGTTGGGCTTTGCCACAGATACGCAGTATTTT

abundance: many
v_gene: TRBV6-5
j_gene: TRBJ2-5
d_gene: TRBD2
CDR3aa: CASRTQRGGWETQYF
CDR3nt: TGTGCCAGCAGAACTCAGCGGGGGGGCTGGGAGACCCAGTACTTC

abundance: .
v_gene: TRBV28
j_gene: TRBJ2-3
d_gene: .
CDR3aa: CASRYTGTSTDTQYF
CDR3nt: TGTGCCAGCAGGTATACGGGGACTAGCACAGATACGCAGTATTTT

abundance: many
v_gene: TRBV7-9
j_gene: TRBJ1-1
d_gene: TRBD1
CDR3aa: CASSSLDGWDSLNTEAFF
CDR3nt: TGTGCCAGCAGCTCGCTCGACGGATGGGACAGCCTGAACACTGAAGCTTTCTTT

abundance: .
v_gene: TRBV12-3/TRBV12-4
j_gene: TRBJ2-1
d_gene: .
CDR3aa: CASSLSGRDNEQFF
CDR3nt: TGTGCCAGCAGTTTATCGGGACGGGACAATGAGCAGTTCTTC

abundance: .
v_gene: TRBV6-6
j_gene: TRBJ1-1
d_gene: TRBD1
CDR3aa: CASSPTGVPDHEAFF
CDR3nt: TGTGCCAGCAGCCCGACAGGGGTCCCAGACCATGAAGCTTTCTTT

abundance: .
v_gene: TRBV20-1
j_gene: TRBJ2-1
d_gene: .
CDR3aa: CSAVGPPSYNEQFF
CDR3nt: TGCAGTGCTGTTGGGCCACCCTCCTACAATGAGCAGTTCTTC

abundance: few
v_gene: TRBV7-3
j_gene: TRBJ2-6
d_gene: TRBD1
CDR3aa: CASSHRDRGSGANVLTF
CDR3nt: TGTGCCAGCAGCCACCGGGACAGGGGCTCTGGGGCCAACGTCCTGACTTTC

abundance: .
v_gene: TRBV25-1
j_gene: TRBJ1-1
d_gene: TRBD1
CDR3aa: CASRMGQDFTEAFF
CDR3nt: TGTGCCAGCAGGATGGGACAGGACTTCACTGAAGCTTTCTTT

abundance: many
v_gene: TRBV7-9
j_gene: TRBJ2-3
d_gene: .
CDR3aa: CASSFRVPTTDTQYF
CDR3nt: TGTGCCAGCAGCTTCCGGGTTCCGACCACAGATACGCAGTATTTT